The sequence of this TCR beta chain was determined in a study of shared clonotypes between healthy human individuals. Overall study: Donors were a couple of women and a few men aged 18 to 49.

Germline assignment: CDR1 MDHEN and CDR2 SYDVKM. The CDR3 runs 17 residues. Between the trimmed V and J ends, which lost 8 bases and 3 bases, there was a span of 25 bases. Only in-frame clones appear in the TCRdb table, and some are missing; sequencing was by immunoSEQ multiplex PCR. The sample yields about 2.3 million clones, 80% to 95% seen once. Input material: naive CD4+ T cells from PBMCs. Subset meaning: CD45RA+ positively selected. The TCR was taken from a man between 18 and 29 years old in good health. Some clones in this sample may be carry-over from other donors' samples. V and J are TRBV28 and TRBJ1-2; TRBD1 might be the D (6 bases). The CDR3 is CASARGGTSGVYYGYTF. The CDR3, as DNA: TGTGCCAGCGCCAGGGGAGGGACCTCCGGCGTCTACTATGGCTACACCTTC.